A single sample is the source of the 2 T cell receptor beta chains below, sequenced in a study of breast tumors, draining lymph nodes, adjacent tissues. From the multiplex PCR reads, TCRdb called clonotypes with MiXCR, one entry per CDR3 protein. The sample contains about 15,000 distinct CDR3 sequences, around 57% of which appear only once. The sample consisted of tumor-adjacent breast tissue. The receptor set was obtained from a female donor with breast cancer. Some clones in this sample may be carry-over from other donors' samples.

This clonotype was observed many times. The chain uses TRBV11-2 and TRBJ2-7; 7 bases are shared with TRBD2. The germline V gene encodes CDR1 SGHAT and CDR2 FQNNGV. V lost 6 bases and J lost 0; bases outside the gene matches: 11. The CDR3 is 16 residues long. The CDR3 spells CASSPGAGPLSYEQYF. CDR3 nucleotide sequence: TGTGCCAGCAGTCCCGGAGCGGGGCCACTCTCCTACGAGCAGTACTTC.

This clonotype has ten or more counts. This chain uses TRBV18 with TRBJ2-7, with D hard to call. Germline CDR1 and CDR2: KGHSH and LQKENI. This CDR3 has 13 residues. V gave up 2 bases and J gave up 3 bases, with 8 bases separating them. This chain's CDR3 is CASSPGFGYEQYF. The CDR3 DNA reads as TGTGCCAGCTCACCAGGGTTTGGCTACGAGCAGTACTTC. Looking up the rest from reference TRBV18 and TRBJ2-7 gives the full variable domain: NAGVMQNPRHLVRRRGQEARLRCSPMKGHSHVYWYRQLPEEGLKFMVYLQKENIIDESGMPKERFSAEFPKEGPSILRIQQVVRGDSAAYFCASSPGFGYEQYFGPGTRLTVT.